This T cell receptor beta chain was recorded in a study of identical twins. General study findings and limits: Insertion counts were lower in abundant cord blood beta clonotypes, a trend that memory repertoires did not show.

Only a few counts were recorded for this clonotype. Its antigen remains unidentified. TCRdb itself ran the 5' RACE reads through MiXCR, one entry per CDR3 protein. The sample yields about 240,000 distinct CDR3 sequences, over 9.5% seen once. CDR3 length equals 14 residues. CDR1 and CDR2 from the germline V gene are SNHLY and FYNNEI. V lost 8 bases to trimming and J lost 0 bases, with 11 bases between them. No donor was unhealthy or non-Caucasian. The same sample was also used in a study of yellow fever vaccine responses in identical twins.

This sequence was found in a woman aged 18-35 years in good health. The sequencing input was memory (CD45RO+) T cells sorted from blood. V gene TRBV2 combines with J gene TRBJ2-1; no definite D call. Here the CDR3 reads CASLAGISYNEQFF. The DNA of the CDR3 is TGTGCCAGCTTAGCAGGAATCTCCTACAATGAGCAGTTCTTC.